What follows is one TCR beta chain and its context. Antigen unknown. This sample was included in a study of response to subunit inactivated influenza vaccine. General study results and limits: Seasonal influenza vaccination, on each occasion, was suggested by the authors to recruit few new T cells.

The germline CDR1 and CDR2 sequences are SQVTM and ANQGSEA. The CDR3 has 14 residues. Trimming removed 4 bases at V and 7 bases at J, with 19 bases between. TCRdb used MiXCR to reprocess the RT-PCR reads, holding one entry per CDR3 protein. Of approximately 700,000 distinct CDR3 sequences in the sample, about 15% were seen once. The TCR comes from a man over 45 who received an inactivated influenza vaccine. The specimen comprised PBMCs from blood, sampled about 14 days before vaccination. The chain links TRBV29-1 to TRBJ1-2; a possible D gene is TRBD1 (6 bases). CDR3 DNA sequence: TGCAGCGTTGCAGTACAGGGACTCAGTCGTGGCTACACCTTC. It yields the protein CSVAVQGLSRGYTF.